These T cell receptor beta chains were read from a single sample in a study of blood T cell repertoires in COVID-19. This table comes from immunoSEQ multiplex PCR, and its TCRdb copy is limited to in-frame clones, with some not included. The sample lists under 450,000 clones, approximately 80% seen once, with about 1.2% in the top ten. Sequencing was done on a sample of peripheral blood. The receptor set was obtained from a human donor with acute or convalescent COVID-19. The donor label of this sample is uncertain. CDR3s include the opening cysteine and the closing phenylalanine or tryptophan. A D gene is named only where the DNA matches it firmly. Clone size is not always given. Where it is, it says once, few, many or a class for expanded clones.

size	J	D	V	CDR3	DNA
NA	TRBJ1-5	NA	TRBV28	CASSLVGRDQPQHF	TGTGCCAGCAGTTTAGTGGGGCGCGATCAGCCCCAGCATTTT
NA	TRBJ1-3	TRBD1	TRBV9	CASRGQGGNTIYF	TGTGCCAGCAGGGGACAGGGAGGAAACACCATATATTTT
NA	TRBJ1-5	NA	TRBV30	CAWQAYSNQPQHF	TGTGCCTGGCAAGCCTATAGCAATCAGCCCCAGCATTTT
NA	TRBJ1-1	NA	TRBV5-8	CASSLGSLRIMATEAFF	TGTGCCAGCAGCCTGGGCAGTTTGAGGATTATGGCCACCGAAGCTTTCTTT
NA	TRBJ1-6	NA	TRBV5-6	CASRPTESNSPLHF	TGTGCCAGCAGGCCCACAGAAAGTAATTCACCCCTCCACTTT
NA	TRBJ2-1	NA	TRBV3-1/TRBV3-2	CASSRYSRDNEQFF	TGTGCCAGCAGCCGTTATTCCAGGGACAATGAGCAGTTCTTC
NA	TRBJ1-2	NA	TRBV12-3/TRBV12-4	CASSLQDSYGYTF	TGTGCCAGCAGTTTGCAGGACAGCTATGGCTACACCTTC
NA	TRBJ2-7	NA	TRBV28	CASRTTGRRQEQYF	TGTGCCAGCAGAACGACAGGGAGGCGTCAGGAGCAGTACTTC
NA	TRBJ2-2	NA	TRBV7-2	CASSPSGTAGTGELFF	TGTGCCAGCAGCCCCTCTGGGACTGCGGGTACCGGGGAGCTGTTTTTT
NA	TRBJ2-3	TRBD1	TRBV10-3	CAISRQGKDTQYF	TGTGCCATCAGTAGACAGGGGAAGGATACGCAGTATTTT
once	TRBJ1-3	TRBD1	TRBV27	CASSPRQGILSGNTIYF	TGTGCCAGCAGTCCGCGACAGGGCATCCTCTCTGGAAACACCATATATTTT
few	TRBJ2-6	TRBD1	TRBV24-1	CAHPPPGQGAVGANVLTF	TGTGCCCACCCCCCCCCGGGACAGGGGGCTGTGGGGGCCAACGTCCTGACTTTC
few	TRBJ1-2	TRBD1	TRBV5-5	CASSRGLMSTGMQGYTF	TGTGCCAGCAGCCGGGGTTTGATGTCGACAGGGATGCAGGGCTACACCTTC
NA	TRBJ1-6	NA	TRBV28	CASTSRRSSYNSPLHF	TGTGCCAGCACTTCGCGCCGGAGCTCCTATAATTCACCCCTCCACTTT
NA	TRBJ1-3	NA	TRBV28	CASRLWGSENTIYF	TGTGCCAGCCGACTATGGGGTTCTGAGAACACCATATATTTT
NA	TRBJ2-1	NA	TRBV2	CASRNSLRSYNEQFF	TGTGCCAGCAGGAATAGCCTGCGGTCCTACAATGAGCAGTTCTTC
NA	TRBJ1-5	NA	TRBV10-2	CASSELGGDQPQHF	TGCGCCAGCAGTGAATTGGGGGGGGATCAGCCCCAGCATTTT
NA	TRBJ2-1	TRBD1	TRBV30	CAWSPGQGSLGEQFF	TGTGCCTGGAGCCCGGGACAGGGATCGTTAGGTGAGCAGTTCTTC
NA	TRBJ2-3	TRBD1	TRBV19	CASSPSPGTGVSDTQYF	TGTGCCAGTAGTCCTTCTCCCGGGACAGGGGTTTCAGATACGCAGTATTTT
NA	TRBJ1-2	TRBD1	TRBV29-1	CSAGTGTLGYTF	TGCAGCGCCGGGACAGGCACCTTGGGCTACACCTTC
NA	TRBJ2-3	TRBD2	TRBV6-6	CASSYGGSGNADTQYF	TGTGCCAGCAGTTACGGAGGTAGCGGGAACGCAGATACGCAGTATTTT
NA	TRBJ2-3	NA	TRBV6-1	CASSETARRGTDTQYF	TGTGCCAGCAGTGAAACGGCCAGGCGGGGCACAGATACGCAGTATTTT
NA	TRBJ2-3	NA	TRBV30	CAWSVPGLRLSDTQYF	TGTGCCTGGAGTGTACCTGGACTTAGACTTTCAGATACGCAGTATTTT
few	TRBJ1-4	NA	TRBV2	CASSGDSPTNEKLFF	TGTGCCAGCAGTGGTGACAGCCCAACTAATGAAAAACTGTTTTTT
few	TRBJ1-3	NA	TRBV30	CAWKRTGSSGNTIYF	TGTGCCTGGAAAAGAACAGGGAGCTCTGGAAACACCATATATTTT
few	TRBJ1-1	NA	TRBV10-3	CAISESGGGTEAFF	TGTGCCATCAGTGAGTCGGGGGGGGGCACTGAAGCTTTCTTT
NA	TRBJ1-4	TRBD1	TRBV28	CASSSQGGGEKLFF	TGTGCCAGCAGTTCCCAGGGGGGTGGAGAAAAACTGTTTTTT
NA	TRBJ2-3	TRBD2	TRBV18	CASSPGTSGGPDTQYF	TGTGCCAGCTCACCCGGGACTAGCGGGGGGCCAGATACGCAGTATTTT
NA	TRBJ1-2	NA	TRBV5-1	CASSLGGPDYGYTF	TGCGCCAGCAGCTTGGGAGGGCCAGACTATGGCTACACCTTC
NA	TRBJ2-3	NA	TRBV7-2	CASSLRGLTDTQYF	TGTGCCAGCAGCTTAAGAGGCCTTACAGATACGCAGTATTTT
NA	TRBJ1-5	TRBD1	TRBV18	CASSPRPGQGGDQPQHF	TGTGCCAGCTCACCACGCCCCGGACAGGGGGGGGATCAGCCCCAGCATTTT
NA	TRBJ1-5	NA	TRBV5-1	CASSPGPPGGQPQHF	TGCGCCAGCAGCCCCGGGCCCCCCGGAGGTCAGCCCCAGCATTTT
NA	TRBJ1-1	NA	TRBV18	CASSLGGSHTEAFF	TGTGCCAGCTCACTGGGAGGCTCTCACACTGAAGCTTTCTTT
NA	TRBJ1-1	TRBD1	TRBV7-6	CASSFTGGANTEAFF	TGTGCCAGCAGCTTCACAGGGGGCGCGAACACTGAAGCTTTCTTT
few	TRBJ2-7	TRBD2	TRBV27	CASSLGREYEQYF	TGTGCCAGCAGTTTAGGGCGGGAGTACGAGCAGTACTTC
NA	TRBJ2-1	TRBD2	TRBV3-1/TRBV3-2	CASGGLAEWGNEQFF	TGTGCCAGCGGCGGACTAGCGGAATGGGGTAATGAGCAGTTCTTC
NA	TRBJ2-5	TRBD2	TRBV28	CASSSSSSGEKTQYF	TGTGCCAGCAGTTCCTCATCTAGCGGGGAGAAGACCCAGTACTTC
NA	TRBJ2-1	NA	TRBV29-1	CSVAPSGSYNEQFF	TGCAGCGTCGCCCCCAGCGGGTCCTACAATGAGCAGTTCTTC
NA	TRBJ1-6	TRBD1	TRBV5-1	CASSPGTGQGNSPLHF	TGCGCCAGCAGCCCGGGAACTGGACAGGGGAATTCACCCCTCCACTTT
few	TRBJ1-3	NA	TRBV18	CASSPTVTGNTIYF	TGTGCCAGCTCACCGACAGTTACTGGAAACACCATATATTTT
NA	TRBJ2-5	TRBD1	TRBV3-1/TRBV3-2	CASSREGGQGRTQYF	TGTGCCAGCAGCCGCGAAGGGGGACAGGGTCGGACCCAGTACTTC
NA	TRBJ1-1	NA	TRBV18	CASSIGGYMNTEAFF	TGTGCCAGCTCTATTGGGGGCTACATGAACACTGAAGCTTTCTTT
NA	TRBJ2-2	TRBD1	TRBV7-9	CASSEKTGVELFF	TGTGCCAGCAGCGAAAAGACAGGGGTGGAGCTGTTTTTT
NA	TRBJ2-7	TRBD2	TRBV11-2	CASSLLAGAQSSYEQYF	TGTGCCAGCAGCTTACTAGCGGGGGCTCAAAGCTCCTACGAGCAGTACTTC
NA	TRBJ2-3	NA	TRBV2	CARLDSLTDTQYF	TGTGCCAGACTGGACAGCCTCACAGATACGCAGTATTTT
NA	TRBJ2-7	TRBD2	TRBV6-5	CASSLADYEQYF	TGTGCCAGCAGTCTAGCGGACTACGAGCAGTACTTC
NA	TRBJ2-5	NA	TRBV7-2	CASARFLEETQYF	TGTGCCAGCGCGCGCTTTCTAGAAGAGACCCAGTACTTC
NA	TRBJ1-2	TRBD1	TRBV6-5	CASSWGQGGGYTF	TGTGCCAGCAGCTGGGGACAGGGCGGTGGCTACACCTTC
NA	TRBJ2-3	TRBD2	TRBV24-1	CATTEGTICTDTQYF	TGTGCCACCACCGAGGGGACTATCTGCACAGATACGCAGTATTTT
NA	TRBJ2-2	TRBD1	TRBV6-2/TRBV6-3	CASSKGANTGELFF	TGTGCCAGCAGTAAGGGGGCCAACACCGGGGAGCTGTTTTTT
NA	TRBJ1-2	NA	TRBV5-1	CASSLGAGRLSGYTF	TGCGCCAGCAGCTTGGGGGCAGGGAGGTTGAGTGGCTACACCTTC
NA	TRBJ2-1	TRBD2	TRBV5-5	CASSIGGAYNEQFF	TGTGCCAGCAGCATCGGGGGGGCCTACAATGAGCAGTTCTTC
NA	TRBJ2-5	NA	TRBV12-3/TRBV12-4	CASSFMETQYF	TGTGCCAGCAGTTTTATGGAGACCCAGTACTTC